Sequencing of this TCR beta chain was carried out in a study of human T cells and chemical hapten exposure (dated by TCRdb to 2020 to 2022). Background for the entire study: For sensitization, 2% DPC in acetone was applied to a roughly 2 cm by roughly 2 cm area of upper inner arm skin. Weekly therapeutic DPC doses were additionally applied to the scalp of patients throughout the approximately 25-week study period. Patch testing was done on the upper back using Finn chambers containing 0.01% DPC, and results were scored after 6 days according to International Contact Dermatitis Research Group standards. Alopecia areata with under or over 50% scalp involvement, alopecia totalis and alopecia universalis were represented in the patient cohort, which was mostly female. Libraries were pooled for sequencing, and variation in per-sample TCR yields was attributed mainly to small differences in library volumes within the pool. The study tracked peripheral blood TCR repertoire changes in vivo during primary and secondary sensitization to the hapten diphenylcyclopropenone (DPC) in alopecia patients. Blood samples were taken from patients before sensitization (week 0) and then at 2, 6 and about 24 weeks after DPC sensitization. Nearly 30 alopecia patients gave blood for TCR sequencing at one to four time points (pre-sensitization, 2, 6 and 24 weeks).

V trim: 3 bases; J trim: 1 base; unmatched bases: 2. The CDR3 contains 14 residues, cysteine and phenylalanine counted. The entry retains the CDR3 DNA only, 42 bases that are in frame from base 1. CDR1 is given as DFQATT and CDR2 as SNEGSKA, both from the germline V gene (reference sequence). Libraries were made using RACE. Sequencer: NextSeq 500. During library preparation, unique molecular identifiers were attached to individual cDNA molecules so that TCRs could be counted in a quantitative, reproducible way. From each blood RNA sample, both TCR alpha and TCR beta chains were sequenced. The original pipeline was this. The median number of TCRs per sample was around 96,000, ranging from about 20,000 to 750,000. The Decombinator software suite was used to annotate V, J and CDR3 in the TCR reads. For the PS versus PT1 abundance plots, all samples were subsampled to the same number of TCRs (28,000). Expanded TCRs were defined as absent before sensitization and observed at least eight times at the 2-week time point. The public reads were reprocessed in TCRdb via fastp at Q25 and MiXCR, keeping in-frame beta chains. Records with the same CDR3 protein are collapsed into one entry carrying the most frequent genes and DNA. TCRdb, rather than the study authors, made the V and J calls. A total of tens of thousands of distinct CDR3 sequences appear in this sample, 4.5% to 7.5% of them only once. The ten largest clones take up 4.5% to 6.5% of the sample.

This clonotype was recorded many times. Its antigen remains undetermined. One base away there is no much larger clone; base qualities are not given. The label giving this sample's time point can be read as: patch test 3, about 24 weeks after DPC sensitization. The treatment or condition tag for this specimen amounts to: therapeutic diphenylcyclopropenone sensitization with weekly scalp DPC. At every patch-test visit, the blood draw took place before the patch test was put on. Patients were considered eligible if aged 18 to 70, diagnosed with alopecia and deemed suitable for DPC therapy, and patients were excluded if pregnant. Unfractionated whole blood was collected in Tempus Blood RNA tubes, and total RNA was extracted from that blood. Results the study describes overall, beyond this receptor: DPC sensitization did not change the number of TCRs with a frequency above 1 in 1000, and there was no evidence of changes in global repertoire structure. Because all patients had alopecia, a presumed autoimmune disease, the immune response of the patients might differ from that of healthy individuals. Significantly more large CDR3 similarity clusters were formed by expanded TCRs than by pre-sensitization or healthy control sets, consistent with antigen-driven responses. After repeated subsampling, the strength of the expansion versus patch-test correlation and the threshold at which it became significant changed. Patch test score was positively correlated with the number of PT1 expanded TCRs, with significance at thresholds 8, 16 and 32 but not at 4.

The material sequenced was whole blood, taken in connection with sensitization to the hapten diphenylcyclopropenone (DPC). The origin of this receptor is a man aged 25 to 40 with alopecia areata. Some clones in this sample may be carry-over from other donors' samples. This chain is built from TRBV20-1 and TRBJ2-3, with 9 middle bases fitting TRBD2. The CDR3 reads CSASVAGGTDTQYF. DNA sequence: TGCAGTGCTAGCGTAGCGGGGGGCACAGATACGCAGTATTTT.